These 30 T cell receptor beta chains were all obtained from the same sample, sequenced in a study of shared clonotypes between healthy human individuals. Assay used: immunoSEQ multiplex PCR; TCRdb lists only in-frame clones, some missing. Of around 300,000 clones in the sample, 80% to 90% are singletons; the top ten hold 15% to 20%. Sequences were obtained from memory CD8+ T cells sorted from blood. As to subset: CD45RO+ cells pooled with CCR7-negative TemRA cells. Receptors were obtained from a man between 18 and 35 years old in good health.

A single count supports this clone. This chain links TRBV27 with TRBJ1-6; D perhaps matches TRBD1 (5 bases). This CDR3 spans 14 amino acids. Germline assignment: CDR1 MNHEY and CDR2 SMNVEV (reference sequence). The V end lost 6 bases, the J end lost 10 bases, and 16 bases lay between the germline ends. CDR3 nucleotides: TGTGCCAGCAGCTTCACCACAGGTAGCTCACCCCTCCACTTT. Protein product: CASSFTTGSSPLHF.

The V call is TRBV27, the J call TRBJ2-2; TRBD1 or TRBD2 may be the D gene (6 bases each). Germline CDR1 MNHEY, CDR2 SMNVEV (reference sequence). The CDR3 is made up of 15 amino acids. V lost 4 bases to trimming and J lost 6 bases, with 15 bases between them. CDR3 nucleotide sequence: TGTGCCAGCAGTTACAGGCGAGGGGGGTCCGGGGAGCTGTTTTTT. Protein product: CASSYRRGGSGELFF.

The chain joins TRBV7-6 to TRBJ2-7; 8 bases fit TRBD1. CDR1 and CDR2 from the germline V gene are SGHVS and FNYEAQ. Trimming took 0 bases from V and 0 from J; bases not matched to a gene: 7. The CDR3 is 17 amino acids. CDR3 sequence: CASSLAPDRDHSYEQYF. CDR3 nucleotides: TGTGCCAGCAGCTTAGCGCCGGACAGGGACCACTCCTACGAGCAGTACTTC. The entire variable domain, with the rest obtained from reference TRBV7-6 and TRBJ2-7, is as follows: GAGVSQSPRYKVTKRGQDVALRCDPISGHVSLYWYRQALGQGPEFLTYFNYEAQQDKSGLPNDRFSAERPEGSISTLTIQRTEQRDSAMYRCASSLAPDRDHSYEQYFGPGTRLTVT.

This clone was counted a single time. V gene TRBV12-5 combines with J gene TRBJ2-1, with TRBD2 identical over 9 bases. CDR1 and CDR2 from the germline V gene are LGHNT and FRNRAP. CDR3 length equals 12 residues. V gave up 7 bases and J gave up 8 bases; unmatched junction bases: 3. CDR3 sequence: CASVSGSYEQFF. The CDR3 DNA follows: TGTGCTAGTGTTAGCGGGAGCTATGAGCAGTTCTTC.

The J gene is TRBJ2-2, the V gene TRBV27; D call uncertain. The CDR3 extends over 13 amino acids. The germline CDR1 and CDR2 sequences are MNHEY and SMNVEV (reference sequence). V lost 2 bases and J lost 5, with 6 bases in between. CDR3 sequence (DNA): TGTGCCAGCAGTTTAATCGGGACCGGGGAGCTGTTTTTT. This encodes CASSLIGTGELFF.

The CDR3 bases are TGTGCCAGCAGAGATCAAACACCATCCGGGACAGGGATGTACGAGCAGTACTTC. This codes for CASRDQTPSGTGMYEQYF. The chain links TRBV27 to TRBJ2-7, with TRBD1 identical over 9 bases. The ends lost 6 bases at V and 4 bases at J; junction bases unmatched: 19. Looked up from germline, CDR1 is MNHEY and CDR2 is SMNVEV (reference sequence). This CDR3 contains 18 residues.

CDR3 DNA sequence: TGTGCCACCTTCAATTGGGGGACAACGAACACCGGGGAGCTGTTTTTT. This codes for CATFNWGTTNTGELFF. V is TRBV28 and J is TRBJ2-2, with D tentatively TRBD1 (6 bases). Germline lookup yields CDR1 MDHEN and CDR2 SYDVKM. Trimming removed 10 bases at V and 0 bases at J, with 18 bases between. The CDR3 totals 16 residues.

V gene TRBV5-6 combines with J gene TRBJ1-6; D not certain. The CDR3 covers 15 residues. In germline, CDR1 is SGHDT, CDR2 YYEEEE. V gave up 2 bases and J gave up 7 bases, with 13 bases separating them. The CDR3 region is CASSLTLGGNSPLHF. The CDR3 nucleotides are TGTGCCAGCAGCTTAACCCTGGGCGGGAATTCACCCCTCCACTTT.

The chain joins TRBV5-1 to TRBJ2-7; TRBD2 aligns across 10 bases. This CDR3 is 15 amino acids long. V lost 0 bases, J lost 2 bases, and 2 bases stayed unmatched. CDR1 is SGHRS, CDR2 YFSETQ, per germline. As DNA, the CDR3 is TGCGCCAGCAGCTTGGTCACTAGCGGGGCCTACGAGCAGTACTTC. As protein: CASSLVTSGAYEQYF.

The chain employs TRBV28 and TRBJ2-5; maybe TRBD2 (6 bases). The V gene's germline CDR1 is MDHEN and CDR2 SYDVKM. This CDR3 is 16 amino acids long. Trimming pared 7 bases from V and 5 bases from J, leaving 23 bases between. The CDR3 loop reads CASTPGAPTGGETQYF. DNA for the CDR3: TGTGCCAGCACCCCTGGGGCCCCCACCGGAGGGGAGACCCAGTACTTC.

J is TRBJ1-2 and V is TRBV2; 7 bases are shared with TRBD1. Germline CDR1 reads SNHLY; CDR2 reads FYNNEI. CDR3 length: 15 residues. With 5 bases clipped from V and 4 bases from J, the junction kept 10 bases outside the gene matches. The CDR3: CASSWHPRDSYGYTF. DNA for the CDR3: TGTGCCAGCAGTTGGCACCCGCGGGACAGCTATGGCTACACCTTC.

The J gene is TRBJ2-1, the V gene TRBV7-9; tentative D call: TRBD2 (7 bases). The CDR3 is made up of 15 amino acids. The V gene lost 0 bases and the J gene lost 3 bases, with 9 bases spanning the gap. The germline V gene encodes CDR1 SEHNR and CDR2 FQNEAQ (reference sequence). This CDR3 is CASSLAGGVYNEQFF. CDR3 nucleotide sequence: TGTGCCAGCAGCTTAGCAGGGGGGGTCTACAATGAGCAGTTCTTC.

The chain employs TRBV10-2 and TRBJ1-1, with 7 nucleotides matching TRBD1. Trimming at V came to 4 bases and at J to 1 base, leaving 6 bases not matched to a gene. The CDR3 extends over 15 amino acids. Germline assignment: CDR1 WSHSY and CDR2 SAAADI. As DNA, the CDR3 is TGCGCCAGCAGTGCACTTGGGGACAGGAACACTGAAGCTTTCTTT. Its translation: CASSALGDRNTEAFF.

The chain has TRBV6-5 and TRBJ1-1; D is possibly TRBD1 (6 bases). This CDR3 has 16 amino acids. V shed 0 bases and J shed 0 bases, with 11 bases lying between them. Germline CDR1 MNHEY, CDR2 SVGAGI. The CDR3 spells CASSYSTGAMNTEAFF. The CDR3 bases are TGTGCCAGCAGTTACTCGACGGGGGCCATGAACACTGAAGCTTTCTTT.

This clone was detected a few times. CDR3 in amino acids: CASSGGTGGYEQYF. The CDR3 DNA sequence: TGTGCCAGCAGTGGCGGGACAGGGGGCTACGAGCAGTACTTC. The chain has TRBV6-1 and TRBJ2-7; 11 nucleotides line up with TRBD1. The CDR3 length is 14 residues. With 4 bases clipped from V and 3 bases from J, the junction kept 2 bases outside the gene matches. Germline V gene sequence: CDR1 MNHNS, CDR2 SASEGT.

CDR3 coding DNA: TGTGCCTGGAGCGATACTAGCGCCAATGAGCAGTTCTTC. Its protein product is CAWSDTSANEQFF. The chain carries TRBV30 and TRBJ2-1; 7 bases match TRBD2. This CDR3 spans 13 amino acids. Germline-derived CDR1 and CDR2 are GTSNPN and SVGIG (reference sequence). V lost 3 bases and J lost 6; bases outside the gene matches: 5.

The chain uses TRBV7-2 and TRBJ2-1; D may be TRBD2 (6 bases). The germline V and J ends were trimmed by 1 base and 7 bases, with 20 bases remaining between them. From germline, CDR1 is SGHTA and CDR2 FQGNSA. CDR3 length equals 17 residues. CDR3 DNA sequence: TGTGCCAGCAGCTTAGGGCGGCGGGACGCCACTTGGAATGAGCAGTTCTTC. The encoded protein is CASSLGRRDATWNEQFF.

This clone was recorded once. The gene calls are TRBV5-1 and TRBJ2-7, with D possibly matching TRBD2 (6 bases). Germline V gene data show CDR1 as SGHRS and CDR2 as YFSETQ. The CDR3 sequence is 14 residues long. V was cut by 4 bases and J by 3 bases, with 14 bases left in between. This chain's CDR3 is CASSPRGGIYEQYF. The CDR3 nucleotides read TGCGCCAGCAGCCCACGAGGAGGGATCTACGAGCAGTACTTC.

J is TRBJ2-7 and V is TRBV5-1; D might be TRBD2 (6 bases). V was trimmed by 3 bases and J by 2 bases, leaving 15 bases between them. Germline CDR1 reads SGHRS; CDR2 reads YFSETQ. The CDR3 covers 15 residues. The CDR3 reads CASSSPGLYPYEQYF. CDR3 coding DNA: TGCGCCAGCAGCTCTCCGGGACTTTACCCCTACGAGCAGTACTTC.

The V call is TRBV9, the J call TRBJ2-2, with D perhaps TRBD1 (5 bases). The CDR3 totals 17 residues. CDR1 is SGDLS and CDR2 is YYNGEE in the germline V gene. Trimming took off 0 bases at V and 7 bases at J, with 19 bases between the two ends. The CDR3 sequence: CASSVATLTGLVGELFF. In nucleotides, the CDR3 is TGTGCCAGCAGCGTAGCTACCCTCACAGGTTTGGTCGGGGAGCTGTTTTTT.

V gene TRBV27 combines with J gene TRBJ2-3; D is perhaps TRBD2 (6 bases). CDR3 length: 16 residues. V lost 4 bases and J 3 bases, leaving 17 bases between the germline ends. The germline V gene encodes CDR1 MNHEY and CDR2 SMNVEV (reference sequence). This chain's CDR3 is CASSSLSGIGTDTQYF. DNA for the CDR3: TGTGCCAGCAGTTCCCTTAGCGGTATTGGGACAGATACGCAGTATTTT.

The gene calls are TRBV14 and TRBJ1-2, with D tentatively TRBD1 (5 bases). Germline lookup yields CDR1 SGHDN and CDR2 FVKESK. This CDR3 comprises 13 residues. Trimming left V 0 bases short and J 4 bases short, with 6 bases between. CDR3 sequence: CASSQDGGYGYTF. Written as DNA, the CDR3 is TGTGCCAGCAGCCAAGATGGGGGCTATGGCTACACCTTC.

This clone has a handful of counts. This chain connects TRBV6-1 to TRBJ1-1, with D unclear. V was pared by 1 base and J by 0 bases, with 15 bases between. This CDR3 is 17 amino acids long. Looked up from germline, CDR1 is MNHNS and CDR2 is SASEGT. The CDR3 coding sequence is TGTGCCAGCAGTGAAGGAAGGTACCCGACTATGAACACTGAAGCTTTCTTT. Its translation is CASSEGRYPTMNTEAFF.

The chain is built from TRBV11-3 and TRBJ2-7; perhaps TRBD2 as D (5 bases). The CDR3 is 11 residues long. Germline CDR1 is SGHNT and CDR2 is YENEEA. V was pared by 4 bases and J by 7 bases, with 8 bases between. The CDR3 sequence: CASSSGLEQYF. DNA of the CDR3: TGTGCCAGCAGCTCCGGACTGGAGCAGTACTTC.

The chain recombines TRBV12-5 with TRBJ1-1, with D possibly being TRBD1 (5 bases). Per germline, CDR1 LGHNT and CDR2 FRNRAP. The CDR3 is made up of 15 amino acids. Trimming left V 5 bases short and J 0 bases short, with 13 bases between. The chain's CDR3 is CASGDSLNMNTEAFF. Here the CDR3 DNA reads TGTGCTAGTGGTGACAGCCTCAACATGAACACTGAAGCTTTCTTT.

The J gene is TRBJ1-1, the V gene TRBV27; 7 nucleotides match TRBD1. The germline V gene has CDR1 MNHEY and CDR2 SMNVEV (reference sequence). The CDR3 totals 15 residues. Losses at the gene ends were 0 bases for V and 1 base for J; bases not matched to a gene: 2. In DNA, the CDR3 is TGTGCCAGCAGTTTATCCCGGACAGGGAACACTGAAGCTTTCTTT. This gives the protein CASSLSRTGNTEAFF.

The rearrangement joins TRBV28 to TRBJ1-2, with unresolved D. The CDR3 totals 13 residues. Between the trimmed V and J ends, which lost 3 bases and 3 bases, there was a span of 8 bases. CDR1 MDHEN and CDR2 SYDVKM come from the germline V gene. CDR3 nucleotide sequence: TGTGCCAGCAGTTTTGGGTGGGACTATGGCTACACCTTC. Residues: CASSFGWDYGYTF.

The chain has TRBV6-4 and TRBJ2-7; D remains ambiguous. With 6 bases removed from V and 1 base from J, the gap between germline ends came to 13 bases. From germline, CDR1 is MRHNA and CDR2 SNTAGT. CDR3 size: 14 residues. CDR3 in DNA: TGTGCCAGCAGACCCATCCAGTTTTCCTACGAGCAGTACTTC. Translating it yields CASRPIQFSYEQYF.

This chain joins TRBV10-2 and TRBJ2-1; no reliable D call. The germline gives CDR1 WSHSY, CDR2 SAAADI. This CDR3 comprises 15 residues. V lost 3 bases, J lost 3 bases, and 12 bases lay in between. CDR3 sequence (DNA): TGCGCCAGCAGTGATGAACCGAACCTCTACAATGAGCAGTTCTTC. Translated: CASSDEPNLYNEQFF.

The rearrangement links TRBV10-1 to TRBJ1-1; 7 nucleotides line up with TRBD1. The J segment lost 3 bases and the V segment lost 5 bases, leaving 6 bases of the junction unmatched. The germline gives CDR1 WNHNN, CDR2 SYGVQD (reference sequence). The CDR3 is 14 residues long. For the CDR3, the DNA is TGCGCCAGCAGTCGACAGGGCAAGGACACTGAAGCTTTCTTT. As protein: CASSRQGKDTEAFF.